These 17 T cell receptor beta chains came from one sample sequenced in a study of T cells in Graves' hyperthyroidism and ophthalmopathy. Researchers amplified the TCR beta CDR3 regions from RNA transcripts. The HTBI primer set was used in a first-round RT-PCR of the TCR CDR3. A single record per CDR3 protein comes from TCRdb applying MiXCR to the multiplex PCR reads. Of 400,000 to 550,000 distinct CDR3 sequences in the sample, roughly 24% were seen once. Sample: blood. The receptor set was obtained from a woman aged 30 to 39 with Graves' ophthalmopathy.

This clonotype was seen many times. Being one base from a much bigger clone, this may be a read error. CDR3 nucleotides: TGTGCCAGCAGTTACTCGAGATACCCGAACGCTGAAGCTTTCTTT. Its translation is CASSYSRYPNAEAFF. The V gene is TRBV6-2 or TRBV6-3, the J gene TRBJ1-1; no reliable D call. Germline CDR1 and CDR2: MNHEY and SVGEGT. The CDR3 is 15 amino acids.

The rearrangement links TRBV19 to TRBJ2-7; 7 nucleotides match TRBD2. V trimming: 6 bases; J trimming: 1 base; junction bases outside the gene matches: 9. The CDR3 is 15 residues long. Germline V gives CDR1 LNHDA, CDR2 SQIVND (reference sequence). CDR3 region: CASRPQPGLSYEQYV. The CDR3 bases are TGTGCCAGTAGGCCACAACCGGGACTATCCTACGAGCAGTACGTC.

This clonotype has a handful of counts. The chain links TRBV27 to TRBJ2-3; D unclear. CDR3 length equals 14 residues. Germline-derived CDR1 and CDR2 are MNHEY and SMNVEV (reference sequence). V shed 1 base and J shed 3 bases, with 8 bases lying between them. The CDR3 is CASSLFAVTDTQYF. In DNA form, the CDR3 reads TGTGCCAGCAGTTTATTTGCGGTAACAGATACGCAGTATTTT.

Remarks on this clonotype: The junction shows a germline mismatch at one end, possibly a read error. This rearrangement joins TRBV6-5 to TRBJ1-5, with D possibly TRBD1 on 5 matching bases. Germline loops: CDR1 MNHEY, CDR2 SVGAGI. The CDR3 length is 14 residues. The CDR3 DNA reads TGTGCCAGCTGTTACTCCGGGGCGAATCAGCCCCAGCATTTT. Translating it yields CASCYSGANQPQHF.

The table lists this clonotype with many counts. The chain's CDR3 is CASSRPPGQPQHF. In DNA, the CDR3 is TGTGCCAGCAGCAGGCCCCCGGGGCAGCCCCAGCATTTT. The chain carries TRBV12-3 or TRBV12-4 and TRBJ1-5; no reliable D call. V lost 6 bases and J 7 bases, leaving 13 bases between the germline ends. The CDR3 runs to 13 residues.

The sample holds many counts of this clonotype. This sequence joins TRBV6-1 and TRBJ1-1; D possibly corresponds to TRBD1 (5 bases). CDR1 is MNHNS and CDR2 is SASEGT in the germline V gene. The CDR3 loop spans 14 amino acids. Trimming pared 3 bases from V and 1 base from J, leaving 9 bases between. CDR3 bases: TGTGCCAGCAGTGACATAACAGGGAACACTGAAGCTTTCTTT. Amino acid sequence: CASSDITGNTEAFF.

This clonotype was counted only a few times. V gene TRBV2 combines with J gene TRBJ1-2; 8 nucleotides line up with TRBD1. The ends lost 9 bases at V and 4 bases at J; junction bases unmatched: 4. CDR3 size: 12 residues. Germline V CDR1 and CDR2: SNHLY, FYNNEI. Written as DNA, the CDR3 is TGTGCCAGTGGACAGGGAGGCTATGGCTACACCTTC. Translating gives CASGQGGYGYTF.

This clonotype was recorded at least ten times. The chain couples TRBV28 to TRBJ2-7; D remains unclear. The germline V and J ends were trimmed by 5 bases and 0 bases, with 14 bases remaining between them. CDR1 is MDHEN, CDR2 SYDVKM, per germline. This CDR3 is built from 15 residues. CDR3 region: CASSRTDGYSYEQYF. The CDR3 nucleotides are TGTGCCAGCAGTCGGACCGACGGCTACTCCTACGAGCAGTACTTC.

In its sample, this clonotype was seen a few times. The rearrangement joins TRBV6-2 or TRBV6-3 to TRBJ2-7, with 7 bases that match TRBD1. Trimming at V came to 4 bases and at J to 3 bases, leaving 15 bases not matched to a gene. This CDR3 region has 17 residues. Germline V gene lookup returns CDR1 MNHEY and CDR2 SVGEGT. CDR3 nucleotides: TGTGCCAGCAGTTCCCCCCGGGACAGTAGGACATTCTACGAGCAGTACTTC. It is translated as CASSSPRDSRTFYEQYF.

This clonotype appeared many times. The V call is TRBV6-2 or TRBV6-3, the J call TRBJ1-1; D is perhaps TRBD1 (6 bases). The CDR3 is 15 amino acids. V lost 5 bases and J 3 bases, leaving 16 bases between the germline ends. Germline CDR1 MNHEY, CDR2 SVGEGT. CDR3 protein: CASSRTAGPYTEAFF. DNA for the CDR3: TGTGCCAGCAGTAGGACAGCGGGCCCGTACACTGAAGCTTTCTTT.

In this sample, this clonotype turned up many times. V usage is TRBV12-3 or TRBV12-4 and J usage is TRBJ1-6; 7 bases match TRBD1. The CDR3 is made up of 14 amino acids. V was clipped by 5 bases and J by 10 bases; unmatched bases: 8. The CDR3 loop reads CASSRSGGGSPLHF. CDR3 in DNA: TGTGCCAGCAGTCGATCAGGGGGGGGATCACCCCTCCACTTT.

Worth noting for this clonotype: One junction end disagrees with the germline gene, perhaps due to a read error. This rearrangement joins TRBV30 to TRBJ2-2; D is possibly TRBD1 (6 bases). From germline, CDR1 is GTSNPN and CDR2 SVGIG (reference sequence). The CDR3 runs 16 residues. This CDR3 reads CAWRIQGLGNIGELFF. Written as DNA, the CDR3 is TGTGCCTGGAGGATTCAGGGGTTAGGGAACATCGGGGAGCTGTTTTTT.

This clonotype was seen repeatedly, ten times or more. The chain combines TRBV20-1 with TRBJ1-1; D is perhaps TRBD1 (6 bases). Germline CDR1 reads DFQATT; CDR2 reads SNEGSKA (reference sequence). This CDR3 has 12 residues. Trimming removed 6 bases at V and 4 bases at J, with 12 bases between. The CDR3 bases are TGCAGTGCGCAGGACAGCGGCACTGAAGCTTTCTTT. This gives the protein CSAQDSGTEAFF.

This clonotype was counted at least ten times. This chain connects TRBV12-3 or TRBV12-4 to TRBJ1-5; the D is unclear. V lost 2 bases, J lost 2 bases, and 13 bases lay in between. There are 16 residues in the CDR3. As DNA, the CDR3 is TGTGCCAGCAGTTTACTCCCGACCTCGGGCAATCAGCCCCAGCATTTT. Protein product: CASSLLPTSGNQPQHF.

V gene TRBV4-3 combines with J gene TRBJ2-7; a possible D gene is TRBD2 (5 bases). In germline, CDR1 is LGHNA, CDR2 YSLEER. This CDR3 region has 15 residues. V lost 0 bases and J lost 5, with 14 bases in between. The CDR3 sequence: CASSQDPPGSNEQYF. The CDR3 bases are TGCGCCAGCAGCCAAGATCCCCCGGGGTCCAACGAGCAGTACTTC.

This clonotype came up many times. The chain has TRBV28 and TRBJ2-4, with D hard to call. This CDR3 contains 12 residues. V was cut by 2 bases and J by 6 bases, with 5 bases left in between. Germline V gene data show CDR1 as MDHEN and CDR2 as SYDVKM. The CDR3 here is CASSLGINIQYF. The DNA of the CDR3 is TGTGCCAGCAGTTTAGGTATAAACATTCAGTACTTC.

In this sample, this clonotype turned up many times. This chain uses TRBV12-3 or TRBV12-4 with TRBJ2-2; D is unresolved. The ends were cut back, 6 bases at V and 1 base at J, with 15 bases in the middle. The CDR3 has 16 amino acids. This CDR3 is CASRPTLTRNTGELFF. Written as DNA, the CDR3 is TGTGCCAGCAGACCAACGCTCACCAGGAACACCGGGGAGCTGTTTTTT.